Each of the 5 T cell receptor beta chains below was sequenced from the same sample in a study of T cells in Graves' hyperthyroidism and ophthalmopathy. Regions amplified from RNA transcripts were the TCR beta CDR3 regions. Using the HTBI primer set, a first-round RT-PCR was run on the TCR CDR3. TCRdb reprocessed the multiplex PCR reads via MiXCR and lists one record per CDR3 protein. The table has over 45,000 distinct CDR3 sequences, about 50% seen once. The sample consisted of blood. These receptor sequences come from a woman in her thirties with Graves' ophthalmopathy.

The chain employs TRBV9 and TRBJ2-7, with D perhaps matching TRBD2 (5 bases). The germline V and J ends were trimmed by 1 base and 7 bases, with 27 bases remaining between them. CDR3 size: 18 residues. CDR1 and CDR2 (germline): SGDLS, YYNGEE. The CDR3 nucleotides read TGTGCCAGCAGCGTAAGTCCCATGGGGAGCGCCGGAGGCGGGGAGCAGTACTTC. Amino acid sequence: CASSVSPMGSAGGGEQYF.

Points on this clonotype: A much larger clone sits a single nucleotide away, making a read error possible. The J gene is TRBJ2-5, the V gene TRBV12-3 or TRBV12-4; D not resolved. The CDR3 runs to 14 residues. Written as DNA, the CDR3 is TGTGCCAGCAGTTTATATCAGCGACAAGGGACCCAGTACTTC. The encoded protein is CASSLYQRQGTQYF.

The V gene is TRBV7-9, the J gene TRBJ2-1, with 9 nucleotides matching TRBD2. Germline-derived CDR1 and CDR2 are SEHNR and FQNEAQ (reference sequence). The length of the CDR3 is 16 residues. V lost 1 base and J lost 6; bases outside the gene matches: 7. In DNA, the CDR3 is TGTGCCAGCAGCTTAGATCAACGGACTAGCGCCAATGAGCAGTTCTTC. It specifies CASSLDQRTSANEQFF.

This clonotype was recorded at least ten times. V and J are TRBV7-9 and TRBJ2-1, with D unclear. Trimming pared 1 base from V and 3 bases from J, leaving 7 bases between. The germline V gene has CDR1 SEHNR and CDR2 FQNEAQ (reference sequence). This CDR3 contains 14 residues. The CDR3 DNA follows: TGTGCCAGCAGCTTAGAGGGAAGCTACAATGAGCAGTTCTTC. It encodes CASSLEGSYNEQFF.

This clonotype has ten or more counts. This chain links TRBV6-5 with TRBJ2-3; D gene unclear. There are 15 residues in the CDR3. Trimming pared 5 bases from V and 7 bases from J, leaving 19 bases between. Germline CDR1 and CDR2: MNHEY and SVGAGI. The CDR3 reads CASSGVLQRPYTQYF. CDR3 sequence (DNA): TGTGCCAGCAGTGGGGTACTCCAGCGCCCATATACGCAGTATTTT.